This record concerns one TCR beta chain sequence. Its antigen is not known. One end of the junction varies from germline; a read error may be responsible. The source of the sample is a study of cytomegalovirus exposure and HLA in healthy donors. On the study more broadly: Across some 400 genotyped donors, approximately 81% landed in the Caucasian-associated ancestry cluster.

Study-wide points: HLA alleles were associated with some 16,000 TCR beta sequences in a later analysis at 0.05 false discovery rate. Analyzed later, most CMV-associated TCR beta chains appeared HLA-restricted. Upon later analysis, TCR association rates were observed to vary by HLA locus, being highest for DRB1 and lowest for HLA-C.

PCR used 60 Vbeta primers and 13 Jbeta primers. Sequencing was performed with immunoSEQ multiplex PCR; in TCRdb, only in-frame clones are kept and a portion is missing. The sample consists of about 200,000 clones, roughly 70% of them appearing once. The clonotype originates from a man in his forties in good health and CMV-seropositive. Source material: PBMCs.

The CDR3 reads CSSSSPGTGNNSPLHF. The CDR3 DNA reads TGTTCCAGCAGCTCGCCCGGGACAGGGAATAATTCACCCCTCCACTTT. The V call is TRBV7-9, the J call TRBJ1-6; 9 positions agree with TRBD1. Germline loops: CDR1 SEHNR, CDR2 FQNEAQ (reference sequence). The length of the CDR3 is 16 residues.